This TCR beta chain was recovered during a study of identical twins. The study, taken as a whole, reports: Excess sharing between twins was weaker in beta out-of-frame sequences. Fewer insertions were carried by abundant cord blood beta clonotypes, but none was seen in memory repertoires. With monozygotic twins, out-of-frame TCR alpha sharing exceeded what models estimated.

Comments on this clonotype: Its cognate antigen is unknown.

Trimming shortened V by 5 bases and J by 5 bases, and 16 bases separated the two germline ends. The CDR3 totals 15 residues. Looked up from germline, CDR1 is DFQATT and CDR2 is SNEGSKA (reference sequence). All donors were healthy Caucasians. MiXCR was run by TCRdb on the 5' RACE reads, yielding one entry per CDR3 protein. The sample consists of roughly 1,500,000 distinct CDR3 sequences, about 31% of them appearing once. The specimen was cord blood. The receptor comes from a newborn girl in good health. The gene calls are TRBV20-1 and TRBJ1-6; a possible D gene is TRBD1 (5 bases). CDR3 bases: TGCAGTGCTCCCGTGGGGCGAACAGATAATTCACCCCTCCACTTT. Protein sequence: CSAPVGRTDNSPLHF.